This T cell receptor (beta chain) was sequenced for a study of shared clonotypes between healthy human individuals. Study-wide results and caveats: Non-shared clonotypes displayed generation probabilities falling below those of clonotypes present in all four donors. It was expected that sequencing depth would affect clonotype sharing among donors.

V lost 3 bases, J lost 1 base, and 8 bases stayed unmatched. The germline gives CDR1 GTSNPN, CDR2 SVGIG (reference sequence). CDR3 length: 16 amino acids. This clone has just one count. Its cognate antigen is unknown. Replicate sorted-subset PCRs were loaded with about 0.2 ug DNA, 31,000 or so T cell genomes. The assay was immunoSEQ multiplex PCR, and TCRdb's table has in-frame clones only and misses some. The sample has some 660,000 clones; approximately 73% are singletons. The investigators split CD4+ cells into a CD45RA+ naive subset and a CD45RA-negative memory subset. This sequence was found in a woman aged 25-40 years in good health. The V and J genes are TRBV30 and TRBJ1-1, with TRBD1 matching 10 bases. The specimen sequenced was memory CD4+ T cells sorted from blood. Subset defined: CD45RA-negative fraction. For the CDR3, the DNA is TGTGCCTGGAGAGGACAGGGGGGGGTCAGGAACACTGAAGCTTTCTTT. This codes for CAWRGQGGVRNTEAFF.